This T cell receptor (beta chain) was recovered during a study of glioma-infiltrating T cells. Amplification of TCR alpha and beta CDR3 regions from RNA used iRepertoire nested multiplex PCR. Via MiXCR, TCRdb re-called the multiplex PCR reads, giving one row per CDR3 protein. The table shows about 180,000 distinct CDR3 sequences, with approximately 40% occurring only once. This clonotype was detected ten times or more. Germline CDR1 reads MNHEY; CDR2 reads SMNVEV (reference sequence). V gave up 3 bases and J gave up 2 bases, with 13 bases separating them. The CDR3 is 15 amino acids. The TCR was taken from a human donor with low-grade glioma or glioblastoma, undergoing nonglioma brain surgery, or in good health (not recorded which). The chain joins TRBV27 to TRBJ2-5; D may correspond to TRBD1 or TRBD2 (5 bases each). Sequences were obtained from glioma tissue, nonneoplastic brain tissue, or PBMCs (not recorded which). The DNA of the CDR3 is TGTGCCAGCAGTTTCGGGACCGGCCCTCAAGAGACCCAGTACTTC. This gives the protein CASSFGTGPQETQYF.